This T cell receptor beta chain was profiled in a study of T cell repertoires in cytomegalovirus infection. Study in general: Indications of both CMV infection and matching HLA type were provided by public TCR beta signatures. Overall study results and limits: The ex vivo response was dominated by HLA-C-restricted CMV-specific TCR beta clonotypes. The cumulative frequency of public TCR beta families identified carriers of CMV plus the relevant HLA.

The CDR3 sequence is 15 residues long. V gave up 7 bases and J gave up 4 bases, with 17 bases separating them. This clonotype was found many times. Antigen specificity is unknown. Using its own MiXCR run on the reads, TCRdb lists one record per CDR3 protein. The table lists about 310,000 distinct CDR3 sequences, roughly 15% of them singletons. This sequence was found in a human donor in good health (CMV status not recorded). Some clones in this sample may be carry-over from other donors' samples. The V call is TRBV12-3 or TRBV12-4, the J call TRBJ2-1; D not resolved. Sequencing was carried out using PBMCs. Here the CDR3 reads CASTIPPPVYNEQFF. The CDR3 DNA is TGTGCCAGCACCATCCCCCCCCCTGTGTACAATGAGCAGTTCTTC.